The 15 T cell receptor beta chains reported below all come from one sample, sequenced in a study of tumor-infiltrating lymphocytes in primary liver carcinoma. With a constant-region primer, TCR beta cDNA was made from 400 to 550 ng of total RNA. Employing slightly modified ARM-PCR, three nested multiplex PCR rounds were run, and these gave rise to the TCR beta libraries. With TRBV1-TRBV30 forward primers and a C-beta reverse primer, the first two PCR rounds were run for approximately 10 cycles each. MiXCR, applied by TCRdb to the multiplex PCR reads, yields one record per CDR3 protein. The sample contains fewer than 400,000 distinct CDR3 sequences, about 60% of which appear only once. The researchers obtained blood RNA from unsorted whole blood and also extracted germline DNA. The source material was peripheral blood. All receptors come from a man aged 40-55 years with primary liver carcinoma and hepatitis B virus infection.

Note on this clonotype: Since a much larger clone is just one base distant, this may be a read error. This rearrangement joins TRBV10-2 to TRBJ2-1; D might be TRBD1 (5 bases). The CDR3 length is 15 residues. Germline lookup yields CDR1 WSHSY and CDR2 SAAADI. The CDR3 DNA sequence: TGCGCCAACAGTGAGTCCCCCCTAGGGGCCGGGGAGCAGTTCTTC. Translation gives CANSESPLGAGEQFF.

The rearrangement links TRBV5-4 to TRBJ2-7; D is undetermined. The V and J ends lost 3 bases and 0 bases respectively, with 13 bases between them. Looked up from germline, CDR1 is SGHNT and CDR2 is YYREEE (reference sequence). The CDR3 consists of 15 residues. CDR3 coding DNA: TGTGCCAGCAGCTCGGTCGGTCCCATCTCCTACGAGCAGTACTTC. It encodes CASSSVGPISYEQYF.

Regarding this clonotype: This clone may be a read error of a much larger clone one base away. The CDR3 does not end in the conserved phenylalanine or tryptophan, so this is likely a read error. Here the CDR3 DNA reads TGTGCCAGCAGTGTTGAAGGGTTGGTGACCCAGTACGTC. Its translation: CASSVEGLVTQYV. This chain links TRBV6-1 with TRBJ2-1; no clear D. The DNA matches TRBJ2-5 better at its end, which makes the J call doubtful. CDR1 is MNHNS, CDR2 SASEGT, per germline. The CDR3 totals 13 residues.

The CDR3 coding sequence is TGTGCCAGCAGTTTATGGGGACAATCAGCCTACGAGCAGTACTTC. As protein: CASSLWGQSAYEQYF. J is TRBJ2-7 and V is TRBV28; weak D call: TRBD1 (6 bases). CDR3 length equals 15 residues. Germline V gene data show CDR1 as MDHEN and CDR2 as SYDVKM. V was shortened by 0 bases and J by 2 bases, with 11 bases between the two germline ends.

On this clonotype: Germline is not matched at one junction end, which may reflect a read error. The V and J genes are TRBV5-1 and TRBJ1-1; weak D call: TRBD1 (5 bases). In germline, CDR1 is SGHRS, CDR2 YFSETQ. The CDR3 extends over 17 amino acids. The chain's CDR3 is CASSFEGRGGVNTEALF. The DNA of the CDR3 is TGCGCCAGTAGCTTTGAGGGGCGCGGCGGAGTGAACACTGAAGCTCTCTTT.

This clonotype was seen many times. This sequence joins TRBV10-3 and TRBJ2-7; D unresolved. CDR3 length: 11 amino acids. Germline lookup yields CDR1 ENHRY and CDR2 SYGVKD. Trimming pared 6 bases from V and 7 bases from J, leaving 10 bases between. CDR3 loop: CAISRGGEQYF. The DNA of the CDR3 is TGTGCCATCAGCCGCGGTGGGGAGCAGTACTTC.

The chain carries TRBV30 and TRBJ1-1; 10 bases agree with TRBD1. The germline CDR1 and CDR2 sequences are GTSNPN and SVGIG (reference sequence). The V and J ends lost 5 bases and 6 bases, in that order; junction bases with no gene match: 6. CDR3 length: 13 residues. The CDR3 spells CAWGTGVRSEAFF. The CDR3 DNA sequence: TGTGCCTGGGGGACAGGGGTGCGGTCTGAAGCTTTCTTT.

The chain has TRBV7-3 and TRBJ2-2; 9 nucleotides line up with TRBD2. The V gene end was trimmed by 5 bases and the J gene end by 8 bases; junction bases not matched to a gene: 15. CDR3 length: 17 amino acids. Germline V gene sequence: CDR1 SGHTA, CDR2 FQGTGA. CDR3 DNA: TGTGCCAGCAGCCAAAGGGGTCTAGCGGGGCTATCAGGGGAGCTGTTTTTT. As protein: CASSQRGLAGLSGELFF.

The rearrangement joins TRBV14 to TRBJ2-1; 8 nucleotides agree with TRBD2. The CDR3 totals 16 residues. Germline V gene data show CDR1 as SGHDN and CDR2 as FVKESK. V trimming: 4 bases; J trimming: 5 bases; junction bases outside the gene matches: 10. The CDR3 loop is CASSPRGTRAHNEQFF. The CDR3 nucleotides are TGTGCCAGCAGCCCACGCGGGACTAGAGCCCACAATGAGCAGTTCTTC. Filled out from reference TRBV14 and TRBJ2-1, the complete variable domain reads EAGVTQFPSHSVIEKGQTVTLRCDPISGHDNLYWYRRVMGKEIKFLLHFVKESKQDESGMPNNRFLAERTGGTYSTLKVQPAELEDSGVYFCASSPRGTRAHNEQFFGPGTRLTVL.

This clonotype occurred many times. CDR3 sequence: CASSLGGRTTTGQYF. CDR3 nucleotides: TGTGCCAGCAGCTTAGGTGGCAGGACTACCACAGGGCAGTACTTC. V usage is TRBV11-2 and J usage is TRBJ2-7; D is perhaps TRBD2 (6 bases). Germline assignment: CDR1 SGHAT and CDR2 FQNNGV. Trimming removed 1 base at V and 9 bases at J, with 19 bases between. The CDR3 runs to 15 residues.

For this clonotype: A much bigger clone sits one base away, suggesting this may be a read error. The rearrangement links TRBV7-8 to TRBJ2-1; D may be TRBD1 (6 bases). CDR1 is SGHVS, CDR2 FQNEAQ, per germline. V shed 4 bases and J shed 6 bases, with 16 bases lying between them. The CDR3 consists of 15 residues. The CDR3 nucleotides are TGTGCCAGCAGCTCGACAGGCCTTGTATCCAATGAGCAGTTCTTC. It yields the protein CASSSTGLVSNEQFF. The complete variable domain, with remaining parts taken from reference TRBV7-8 and TRBJ2-1, reads GAGVSQSPRYKVAKRGQDVALRCDPISGHVSLFWYQQALGQGPEFLTYFQNEAQLDKSGLPSDRFFAERPEGSVSTLKIQRTQQEDSAVYLCASSSTGLVSNEQFFGPGTRLTVL.

Worth noting for this clonotype: The germline gene is not matched at one end of the junction; a read error may be the cause. J is TRBJ2-5 and V is TRBV5-1; no clear D gene. The germline gives CDR1 SGHRS, CDR2 YFSETQ. The CDR3 length is 15 residues. CDR3 sequence reads: CTSSIVPGAQETQYF. The DNA for the CDR3 is TGCACCAGCAGCATTGTTCCTGGCGCCCAAGAGACCCAGTACTTC.

A remark on this clonotype: This may stem from a read error, because a much larger clone lies one nucleotide away. The genes are TRBV4-2 and TRBJ1-3, with D unresolved. This CDR3 region has 15 residues. Per the germline V gene, CDR1 is LGHNA and CDR2 is YNFKEQ. CDR3 loop: CASSQGGNSGNIIYF. CDR3 nucleotide sequence: TGTGCCAGCAGCCAGGGCGGGAACTCTGGAAACATCATATATTTT.

The chain carries TRBV6-2 or TRBV6-3 and TRBJ2-1; 7 bases are shared with TRBD2. The V gene end was trimmed by 6 bases and the J gene end by 11 bases; junction bases not matched to a gene: 13. CDR3 length: 14 amino acids. In germline, CDR1 is MNHEY, CDR2 SVGEGT. CDR3 bases: TGTGCCAGCAGCGGGAGGAACCCGTCCGTTCAGCAGTTCTTC. Its protein is CASSGRNPSVQQFF.

In its sample, this clonotype was seen many times. One end of the junction does not line up with germline, which may come from a read error. The chain carries TRBV4-1 and TRBJ2-2; either TRBD1 or TRBD2 may fit D (5 bases each). The CDR3 totals 15 residues. Per germline, CDR1 MGHRA and CDR2 YSYEKL. CDR3 region: CASNQVIRGAGELFF. DNA of the CDR3: TGCGCCAGCAACCAAGTCATCCGAGGGGCCGGGGAGCTGTTTTTT.